Shown below are 26 T cell receptor beta chains from a single sample sequenced in a study of blood T cells in healthy people across ages (dated by TCRdb to between 2014 and 2017). The library was produced with 5' RACE. TCRdb records Illumina HiSeq 2500 as the sequencer. A second PCR of about 6 to 11 cycles was run with a J-beta primer mix and a sample-barcoded 5' primer. The public reads were reanalyzed by TCRdb: fastp trimming at Q25, MiXCR alignment, in-frame beta chains only. For every CDR3 protein sequence, its rows merge into one entry that carries the most common genes and DNA. In all, the sample holds about 1.1 million distinct CDR3 sequences, and around two fifths of those were seen once. The ten largest clones take up around 12% of the sample. The sequenced sample consisted of blood. The receptors here all came from a man between 18 and 35 years old in good health.

This clonotype has a count of ten or more. The rearrangement uses TRBV12-3 or TRBV12-4 and TRBJ1-2; D is perhaps TRBD1 (5 bases). The CDR3 spans 12 residues. The V end was cut by 3 bases, the J end by 8 bases, with 10 bases between. The CDR3 here is CASSLGVSGYTF. The DNA for the CDR3 is TGTGCCAGCAGTTTGGGGGTCTCGGGCTACACCTTC.

Only a few counts were recorded for this clonotype. V usage is TRBV3-1 and J usage is TRBJ1-2; D is possibly TRBD1 (6 bases). From germline, CDR1 is LGHDT and CDR2 YNNKEL (reference sequence). The CDR3 loop spans 14 amino acids. Between the trimmed V and J ends, which lost 0 bases and 3 bases, there was a span of 8 bases. As DNA, the CDR3 is TGTGCCAGCAGCCAAGAACGGACAGACTATGGCTACACCTTC. Protein: CASSQERTDYGYTF.

The V gene is TRBV7-9, the J gene TRBJ2-7; D is possibly TRBD2 (6 bases). Trimming removed 1 base from V and 2 bases from J, with 12 bases in between. The germline V gene encodes CDR1 SEHNR and CDR2 FQNEAQ (reference sequence). The CDR3 totals 15 residues. The CDR3 DNA sequence: TGTGCCAGCAGCTTAGTCGGTAGCGGCACCTACGAGCAGTACTTC. This gives the protein CASSLVGSGTYEQYF.

The chain combines TRBV18 with TRBJ1-1; 8 nucleotides match TRBD1. Per the germline V gene, CDR1 is KGHSH and CDR2 is LQKENI. This CDR3 is built from 14 residues. Losses at the gene ends were 3 bases for V and 6 bases for J; bases not matched to a gene: 6. CDR3 nucleotides: TGTGCCAGCTCACCGGGACAGGAGAATCCTGAAGCTTTCTTT. This codes for CASSPGQENPEAFF.

Of note for this clonotype: Compared with germline, one end of the junction differs, possibly owing to a read error. The CDR3 nucleotides read TGCGTCAGCAGCCAACCGGGACTAACCTACAATGAGCAGTTCTTC. It codes for CVSSQPGLTYNEQFF. V usage is TRBV5-1 and J usage is TRBJ2-1; 7 nucleotides align to TRBD2. This CDR3 region has 15 residues. Germline loops: CDR1 SGHRS, CDR2 YFSETQ.

The chain links TRBV9 to TRBJ1-4; D unclear. This CDR3 is 13 amino acids long. CDR1 and CDR2 from the germline V gene are SGDLS and YYNGEE. Between the trimmed V and J ends, which lost 7 bases and 4 bases, there was a span of 11 bases. The CDR3 nucleotides are TGTGCCAGCGGAGGTGGGGTTAATGAAAAACTGTTTTTT. Its translation: CASGGGVNEKLFF.

This clonotype was counted between two and nine times. V gene TRBV6-1 combines with J gene TRBJ1-5; no reliable D call. CDR1 and CDR2 (germline): MNHNS, SASEGT. The CDR3 is 15 amino acids. Trimming took off 3 bases at V and 4 bases at J, with 13 bases between the two ends. This CDR3 reads CASSDQTRGNQPQHF. For the CDR3, the DNA is TGTGCCAGCAGTGATCAAACCCGTGGAAATCAGCCCCAGCATTTT.

This clonotype has only one observation. This may stem from a read error, because a much larger clone lies one nucleotide away. The CDR3 DNA reads TGTGCCATCAGTGTAGGGACAGGACCCGGAGAGCGGTTCTTC. Its protein product is CAISVGTGPGERFF. V usage is TRBV10-3 and J usage is TRBJ2-1, with 8 bases lining up with TRBD1. Germline-derived CDR1 and CDR2 are ENHRY and SYGVKD. The CDR3 consists of 14 residues.

This clonotype occurred a few times. This chain connects TRBV7-7 to TRBJ2-1; no clear D. V gave up 5 bases and J gave up 2 bases, with 10 bases separating them. There are 14 residues in the CDR3. Germline V gene sequence: CDR1 SSHAT, CDR2 FNYEAQ (reference sequence). The CDR3: CASSPRNAYNEQFF. The CDR3 coding sequence is TGTGCCAGCAGCCCCCGTAACGCCTACAATGAGCAGTTCTTC.

V usage is TRBV5-6 and J usage is TRBJ2-1; 10 nucleotides match TRBD2. TRBJ2-7 explains the end of the DNA better; the J call may be wrong. The length of the CDR3 is 16 residues. Germline loops: CDR1 SGHDT, CDR2 YYEEEE. CDR3 DNA: TGTGCCAGCAGCTCAATAGCGGGGGGACCCTACAATGAGCAGTACTTC. Protein sequence: CASSSIAGGPYNEQYF.

J is TRBJ1-1 and V is TRBV12-3 or TRBV12-4; possible D gene TRBD1, 5 bases. The CDR3 spans 15 residues. V was shortened by 5 bases and J by 0 bases, with 13 bases between the two germline ends. The CDR3: CASSPPTAMNTEAFF. Here the CDR3 DNA reads TGTGCCAGCAGTCCTCCGACAGCAATGAACACTGAAGCTTTCTTT.

The rearrangement uses TRBV4-3 and TRBJ2-1; the D gene is possibly TRBD1 (6 bases). Trimming removed 0 bases at V and 3 bases at J, with 12 bases between. The CDR3 is made up of 16 amino acids. The germline V gene has CDR1 LGHNA and CDR2 YSLEER. The CDR3 DNA is TGCGCCAGCAGCCAAGAACTCGGGACACTCTACAATGAGCAGTTCTTC. This translates into CASSQELGTLYNEQFF.

This clonotype was observed a handful of times. CDR3 sequence reads: CASSARQATGELFF. CDR3 bases: TGTGCCAGCAGCGCCAGACAGGCCACCGGGGAGCTGTTTTTT. The V gene is TRBV11-2, the J gene TRBJ2-2; D is possibly TRBD1 (6 bases). Trimming shortened V by 5 bases and J by 4 bases, and 11 bases separated the two germline ends. CDR3 length: 14 residues. The V gene's germline CDR1 is SGHAT and CDR2 FQNNGV.

The chain is built from TRBV12-3 or TRBV12-4 and TRBJ2-2; no reliable D call. V lost 6 bases, J lost 4 bases, and 3 bases lay in between. The length of the CDR3 is 11 residues. The CDR3, as DNA: TGTGCCAGCAGCACCACCGGGGAGCTGTTTTTT. Encoded protein: CASSTTGELFF.

This chain uses TRBV7-2 with TRBJ2-4, with 7 bases fitting TRBD2. Unmatched junction bases numbered 10, after V lost 5 bases and J lost 0 bases. The germline V gene encodes CDR1 SGHTA and CDR2 FQGNSA. The CDR3 totals 17 residues. CDR3 in amino acids: CASSLIAGPGAKNIQYF. As DNA, the CDR3 is TGTGCCAGCAGCCTTATAGCGGGTCCTGGAGCCAAAAACATTCAGTACTTC.

The CDR3 DNA is TGTGCCAGCAGCCAAGGACTGGGACAGGGGCATTCTGAAGCTTTCTTT. This encodes CASSQGLGQGHSEAFF. The chain couples TRBV14 to TRBJ1-1, with TRBD1 identical over 10 bases. This CDR3 spans 16 amino acids. The germline CDR1 and CDR2 sequences are SGHDN and FVKESK. The junction had 8 bases not matched to a gene; V was cut back by 1 base and J by 6 bases. Drawing the rest from reference TRBV14 and TRBJ1-1, the complete variable domain is EAGVTQFPSHSVIEKGQTVTLRCDPISGHDNLYWYRRVMGKEIKFLLHFVKESKQDESGMPNNRFLAERTGGTYSTLKVQPAELEDSGVYFCASSQGLGQGHSEAFFGQGTRLTVV.

The chain uses TRBV20-1 and TRBJ1-6; no firm D call. From germline, CDR1 is DFQATT and CDR2 SNEGSKA (reference sequence). The CDR3 consists of 13 residues. Trimming left V 6 bases short and J 6 bases short, with 12 bases between. CDR3 bases: TGCAGTGCCCTAGGACCCTCTAATTCACCCCTCCACTTT. Encoded protein: CSALGPSNSPLHF.

This clonotype was found a few times. The chain recombines TRBV20-1 with TRBJ1-6; TRBD1 matches 8 bases. CDR3 length equals 14 residues. Germline V CDR1 and CDR2: DFQATT, SNEGSKA (reference sequence). V lost 5 bases, J lost 6 bases, and 6 bases stayed unmatched. CDR3 coding DNA: TGCAGTGCTTCCAGGGACAGGAGTAATTCACCCCTCCACTTT. It translates to CSASRDRSNSPLHF.

As concerns this clonotype: A read error may explain this, as a much larger clone is one base away. The gene calls are TRBV29-1 and TRBJ1-1; 7 bases match TRBD1. Germline V CDR1 and CDR2: SQVTM, ANQGSEA. The CDR3 extends over 12 amino acids. CDR3 nucleotide sequence: TGCGGCGCCGGGACAGCGAACACTGAAGCTTTCTTT. Translated, it gives CGAGTANTEAFF.

V usage is TRBV6-2 or TRBV6-3 and J usage is TRBJ1-5; D gene uncertain. The CDR3 loop spans 12 amino acids. The germline V gene encodes CDR1 MNHEY and CDR2 SVGEGT. V dropped 10 bases and J dropped 6 bases, with 13 bases sitting between them. CDR3 coding DNA: TGTGCCACCGCGGTAGGGTCTCAGCCCCAGCATTTT. It codes for CATAVGSQPQHF.

This clonotype was picked up many times. V is TRBV3-1 and J is TRBJ2-3; D not resolved. The CDR3 totals 11 residues. V dropped 3 bases and J dropped 4 bases, with 2 bases sitting between them. Germline assignment: CDR1 LGHDT and CDR2 YNNKEL (reference sequence). This CDR3 reads CASSQSDTQYF. In nucleotides, the CDR3 is TGTGCCAGCAGCCAGTCAGATACGCAGTATTTT.

This clonotype was picked up many times. This chain connects TRBV12-3 or TRBV12-4 to TRBJ1-2; D is unclear. V was shortened by 3 bases and J by 2 bases, with 13 bases between the two germline ends. The CDR3 contains 15 residues. The CDR3 spells CASSLTGVPNYGYTF. CDR3 in DNA: TGTGCCAGCAGTTTGACCGGAGTGCCCAACTATGGCTACACCTTC.

This clonotype showed up many times. The V call is TRBV29-1, the J call TRBJ2-2; weak D call: TRBD1 (6 bases). Germline V gene data show CDR1 as SQVTM and CDR2 as ANQGSEA. The CDR3 has 16 amino acids. Trimming removed 4 bases at V and 0 bases at J, with 15 bases between. The CDR3 DNA reads as TGCAGCGTTGTCCCTACGACAGGCGCGAACACCGGGGAGCTGTTTTTT. Protein sequence: CSVVPTTGANTGELFF.

In its sample, this clonotype was seen many times. The CDR3 DNA sequence: TGTGCCAGCAGTTTTGGGGGACAGGGAACAGATACGCAGTATTTT. Its translation: CASSFGGQGTDTQYF. V is TRBV28 and J is TRBJ2-3; 9 bases agree with TRBD1. This CDR3 is built from 15 residues. Unmatched junction bases numbered 4, after V lost 3 bases and J lost 3 bases. The germline V gene encodes CDR1 MDHEN and CDR2 SYDVKM. The variable domain in full, completed from reference TRBV28 and TRBJ2-3, reads DVKVTQSSRYLVKRTGEKVFLECVQDMDHENMFWYRQDPGLGLRLIYFSYDVKMKEKGDIPEGYSVSREKKERFSLILESASTNQTSMYLCASSFGGQGTDTQYFGPGTRLTVL.

This clonotype was picked up a small number of times. V is TRBV10-3 and J is TRBJ2-4; D possibly corresponds to TRBD1 (5 bases). CDR3 length: 17 amino acids. Germline assignment: CDR1 ENHRY and CDR2 SYGVKD. V was clipped by 3 bases and J by 2 bases, with 17 bases between them. The CDR3 DNA is TGTGCCATCAGTGACCCAGCAGGGCCGAGGACCAAAAACATTCAGTACTTC. This codes for CAISDPAGPRTKNIQYF.

V usage is TRBV29-1 and J usage is TRBJ1-2; D is possibly TRBD1 (6 bases). This CDR3 is 12 amino acids long. Germline V lookup: CDR1 SQVTM, CDR2 ANQGSEA. V lost 7 bases and J 2 bases, leaving 11 bases between the germline ends. CDR3 coding DNA: TGCAGCGCATACGGACAGAACTATGGCTACACCTTC. Protein sequence: CSAYGQNYGYTF.